The sequence of this T cell receptor (beta chain) was determined in a study of tumor-infiltrating lymphocytes in primary liver carcinoma. Study overall: All patients had surgically resected primary liver carcinoma.

This clonotype was counted a few times. A constant-region primer served to make TCR beta cDNA from about 0.5 ug total RNA. Three rounds of nested multiplex PCR with slightly modified ARM-PCR produced TCR beta libraries. With TRBV1-TRBV30 forward primers and a C-beta reverse primer, the first two PCR rounds were run for 10 cycles each. TCRdb reprocessed the multiplex PCR reads with MiXCR, giving one entry per CDR3 protein. The sample includes fewer than 350,000 distinct CDR3 sequences, 65% of them seen just once. V gave up 7 bases and J gave up 1 base, with 16 bases separating them. Germline CDR1 is MDHEN and CDR2 is SYDVKM. The length of the CDR3 is 15 residues. Germline DNA was extracted alongside blood RNA, which was obtained from unsorted whole blood.

Sequenced material: peripheral blood. The sequence came from a man aged 35-49 years with primary liver carcinoma and hepatitis B virus infection. V is TRBV28 and J is TRBJ1-1, with no clear D. CDR3 sequence: CASIIGRFRNTEAFF. CDR3 in DNA: TGTGCCAGCATCATTGGACGGTTTCGGAACACTGAAGCTTTCTTT.